The 11 T cell receptor beta chains below come from one sample, sequenced in a study of human CD4 T cells and Enterobacteriaceae. Produced via immunoSEQ multiplex PCR; TCRdb's table is partial and in-frame only. The sample comprises 25,000 to 30,000 clones, 70% to 85% of which are singletons, and over 1.5% rests with the top ten. The memory gate held CD4+ cells that were not CD45RA+CCR7+CD95- naive cells, over 98% pure. What was sequenced was memory CD4+ T cells from blood. The receptor set was obtained from a human donor in good health.

Here the CDR3 DNA reads TGCGCCAGCAGAGTAGGGGAAGGGGGCTATGGCTACACCTTC. It specifies CASRVGEGGYGYTF. V is TRBV5-1 and J is TRBJ1-2, with a weak D call TRBD1 (6 bases). V lost 5 bases to trimming and J lost 4 bases, with 15 bases between them. The CDR3 totals 14 residues. The germline V gene encodes CDR1 SGHRS and CDR2 YFSETQ.

The chain couples TRBV27 to TRBJ2-7; 10 bases fit TRBD1. Trimming removed 5 bases from V and 3 bases from J; junction bases left unmatched: 10. Germline-derived CDR1 and CDR2 are MNHEY and SMNVEV (reference sequence). The CDR3 has 16 residues. For the CDR3, the DNA is TGTGCCAGCAGTCCGCTGGGGACAGGGGTCCTCTACGAGCAGTACTTC. Translated, it gives CASSPLGTGVLYEQYF.

This clone was observed once. This rearrangement joins TRBV5-6 to TRBJ1-2; 7 bases match TRBD1. Germline values: CDR1 SGHDT, CDR2 YYEEEE. The CDR3 contains 14 residues. V was clipped by 4 bases and J by 4 bases; unmatched bases: 7. Here the CDR3 DNA reads TGTGCCAGCAGCGCAACGGGACAGCCCTATGGCTACACCTTC. Protein sequence: CASSATGQPYGYTF.

The CDR3 DNA reads TGTGCCAGTACCACACAGGGGGCGTCGGAAAAACTGTTTTTT. Residues: CASTTQGASEKLFF. The chain uses TRBV19 and TRBJ1-4; the match to TRBD1 covers 9 bases. The CDR3 runs 14 residues. V lost 7 bases to trimming and J lost 8 bases; unmatched junction nucleotides: 8. Germline-derived CDR1 and CDR2 are LNHDA and SQIVND (reference sequence). The entire variable domain, with the rest obtained from reference TRBV19 and TRBJ1-4, is as follows: DGGITQSPKYLFRKEGQNVTLSCEQNLNHDAMYWYRQDPGQGLRLIYYSQIVNDFQKGDIAEGYSVSREKKESFPLTVTSAQKNPTAFYLCASTTQGASEKLFFGSGTQLSVL.

The rearrangement joins TRBV11-3 to TRBJ2-2, with 9 bases identical to TRBD1. There are 15 residues in the CDR3. V lost 5 bases and J lost 6; bases outside the gene matches: 7. In germline, CDR1 is SGHNT, CDR2 YENEEA. In DNA form, the CDR3 reads TGTGCCAGCAGCGCCCGACAGGGGGGGGCCGGGGAGCTGTTTTTT. It is translated as CASSARQGGAGELFF.

The chain combines TRBV7-2 with TRBJ1-2, with D perhaps matching TRBD1 (6 bases). This CDR3 has 16 residues. V was pared by 3 bases and J by 4 bases, with 18 bases between. Germline V gene data show CDR1 as SGHTA and CDR2 as FQGNSA. CDR3 sequence: CASSFRRGRSSYGYTF. The CDR3 DNA follows: TGTGCCAGCAGCTTTAGGAGGGGGAGATCCTCCTATGGCTACACCTTC.

This chain connects TRBV28 to TRBJ2-1, with TRBD2 identical over 7 bases. The CDR3 runs to 16 residues. The germline V gene has CDR1 MDHEN and CDR2 SYDVKM. Trimming cost V 7 bases and J 0 bases; bases outside gene matches: 9. CDR3 in DNA: TGTGCCAGCAACTCGGGGGGACTCAGCTCCTACAATGAGCAGTTCTTC. Amino acids: CASNSGGLSSYNEQFF. Full variable domain (missing parts from reference TRBV28 and TRBJ2-1): DVKVTQSSRYLVKRTGEKVFLECVQDMDHENMFWYRQDPGLGLRLIYFSYDVKMKEKGDIPEGYSVSREKKERFSLILESASTNQTSMYLCASNSGGLSSYNEQFFGPGTRLTVL.

The V call is TRBV7-2, the J call TRBJ2-7; D call uncertain. V gave up 1 base and J gave up 3 bases, with 7 bases separating them. The CDR3 runs 13 residues. CDR1 and CDR2 from the germline V gene are SGHTA and FQGNSA. The CDR3 spells CASSLDNNYEQYF. DNA for the CDR3: TGTGCCAGCAGCTTAGACAATAACTACGAGCAGTACTTC.

This sequence joins TRBV5-1 and TRBJ2-5; D is possibly TRBD1 or TRBD2 (6 bases each). The CDR3 has 13 amino acids. Trimming cost V 3 bases and J 4 bases, with 10 bases left between them. The germline gives CDR1 SGHRS, CDR2 YFSETQ. This chain's CDR3 is CASSYGGGETQYF. For the CDR3, the DNA is TGCGCCAGCAGCTACGGAGGGGGAGAGACCCAGTACTTC.

CDR3 DNA sequence: TGTGCCAGCTCACCTCAAGGGGCAGATACGCAGTATTTT. It codes for CASSPQGADTQYF. V gene TRBV18 combines with J gene TRBJ2-3, with D perhaps matching TRBD1 (5 bases). CDR3 length: 13 amino acids. Germline CDR1 is KGHSH and CDR2 is LQKENI. The V gene lost 3 bases and the J gene lost 4 bases, with 8 bases spanning the gap. Together with reference TRBV18 and TRBJ2-3, the CDR3 gives the full variable domain: NAGVMQNPRHLVRRRGQEARLRCSPMKGHSHVYWYRQLPEEGLKFMVYLQKENIIDESGMPKERFSAEFPKEGPSILRIQQVVRGDSAAYFCASSPQGADTQYFGPGTRLTVL.

V and J are TRBV4-1 and TRBJ1-5, with TRBD1 as a possible D gene (6 bases). V lost 0 bases and J lost 5, with 14 bases in between. The CDR3 is 16 residues long. Germline values: CDR1 MGHRA, CDR2 YSYEKL. In nucleotides, the CDR3 is TGCGCCAGCAGCCAAGACCCGGGGGCAGGGCATCAGCCCCAGCATTTT. Its translation is CASSQDPGAGHQPQHF.